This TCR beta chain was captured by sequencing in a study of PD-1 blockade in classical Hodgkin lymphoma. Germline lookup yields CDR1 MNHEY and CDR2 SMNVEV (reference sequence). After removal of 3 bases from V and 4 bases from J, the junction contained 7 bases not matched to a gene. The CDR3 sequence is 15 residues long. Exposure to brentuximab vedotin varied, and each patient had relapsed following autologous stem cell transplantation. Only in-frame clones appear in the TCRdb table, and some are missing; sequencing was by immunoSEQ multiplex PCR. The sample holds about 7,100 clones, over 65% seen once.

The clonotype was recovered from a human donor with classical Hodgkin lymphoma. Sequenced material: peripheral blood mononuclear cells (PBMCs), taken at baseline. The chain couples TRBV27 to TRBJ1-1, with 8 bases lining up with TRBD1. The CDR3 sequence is CASSLDRVGGTEAFF. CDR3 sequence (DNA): TGTGCCAGCAGTTTGGACAGGGTAGGGGGCACTGAAGCTTTCTTT.